The rows below give T cell receptor beta chains drawn from one sample of a study of T cells in Graves' hyperthyroidism and ophthalmopathy. TCRdb passed the multiplex PCR reads through MiXCR, listing each CDR3 protein once. The table records more than 500,000 distinct CDR3 sequences, roughly 15% of them present only once. Sequenced material: blood. Receptors originate from a woman between 40 and 50 years old with Graves' ophthalmopathy. Each CDR3 is given with its conserved first and last residue. D genes are given only for firm matches. Some rows have no size entry. The others give once, few or many, or a class for an expanded clone.

D gene	clone size	V gene	J gene	CDR3 DNA	CDR3 protein
.	.	TRBV6-5	TRBJ1-2	TGTGCCAGCAGTTCTACAGGGAGCGGCTACACCTTC	CASSSTGSGYTF
TRBD2	many	TRBV6-4	TRBJ2-7	TGTGCCAGCAGAGGACTAGCGGGAGAGGCATACGAGCAGTACTTC	CASRGLAGEAYEQYF
TRBD1	many	TRBV25-1	TRBJ2-7	TGTGCCAGCAGTGCCACCTTTGACAGGGGGAGGTCGTCCTACGAGCAGTACTTC	CASSATFDRGRSSYEQYF
TRBD2	.	TRBV12-3/TRBV12-4	TRBJ2-7	TGTGCCAGCAGTTCCGGGACTAGTTATGGCTACGAGCAGTACTTC	CASSSGTSYGYEQYF
.	few	TRBV9	TRBJ2-5	TGTGCCAGCAGCGTAGGCATCTCTGGGGGAAGATCAATCCAAGAGACCCAGTACTTC	CASSVGISGGRSIQETQYF
.	many	TRBV4-2	TRBJ2-5	TGTGCCAGCAGTTCTAGCGTACTACAGGAGACCCAGTACTTC	CASSSSVLQETQYF
TRBD1	.	TRBV20-1	TRBJ2-5	TGCAGTGCTAGAGTAGGGGGCGGGTGGACCCAGTACTTC	CSARVGGGWTQYF
.	many	TRBV29-1	TRBJ1-1	TGCAGCGTCAGAAGTCGGTTGGACAGTGAAGCTTTCTTT	CSVRSRLDSEAFF
.	many	TRBV7-2	TRBJ2-5	TGTGCCAGCAGCTTAGAGGGGTGGGGGGAGACCCAGTACTTC	CASSLEGWGETQYF
TRBD1	.	TRBV19	TRBJ1-5	TGTGCCGGTAGCACCCTGACAGGGGGCGATCAGCCCCAGCATTTT	CAGSTLTGGDQPQHF
TRBD2	.	TRBV11-1	TRBJ2-7	TGTGCCAGCAGCTCGACTCCGGGACTAGCGTCCTCCTACGAGCAGTACTTC	CASSSTPGLASSYEQYF
.	many	TRBV27	TRBJ2-7	TGTGCCAGCAGTTTATCGTCCGGGACCCGCTACGAGCAGTACTTC	CASSLSSGTRYEQYF
.	many	TRBV12-3/TRBV12-4	TRBJ1-1	TGTGCCAGCAGTCCAGGGCGACACACTGAAGCTTTCTTT	CASSPGRHTEAFF
.	many	TRBV28	TRBJ2-7	.	CASSTSGLGSYEQYF
.	once	TRBV9	TRBJ2-2	TGTGCCAGCAGCGTCGGGACACGGATAATTAAAGGGGAGCTGTTTTTT	CASSVGTRIIKGELFF
TRBD1	.	TRBV28	TRBJ1-1	TGTGCCAGTATAAGGACAGGCACCGAAGCTTTCTTT	CASIRTGTEAFF
.	few	TRBV5-1	TRBJ2-7	TGCGCCAGCAGCTTGGATACTACTATCTACGAGCAGTACTTC	CASSLDTTIYEQYF
TRBD1	.	TRBV3-1	TRBJ1-2	TGTGCCAGCAGCCCGCCATCCGGGACAGGGGTAGGCTACACCTTC	CASSPPSGTGVGYTF
.	few	TRBV30	TRBJ2-2	TGTGCCTGGCGGTGGGGGACATCCTTGAACACCGGGGAGCTGTTTTTT	CAWRWGTSLNTGELFF
.	.	TRBV7-2	TRBJ2-4	TGTGCCAGCAGCTCTAATATCGGGCTAGCCAAAAACATTCAGTACTTC	CASSSNIGLAKNIQYF
.	.	TRBV14	TRBJ1-3	TGTGCCAGCAGCCAAGGAGCGTGGTCAAACACCATATATTTT	CASSQGAWSNTIYF
.	many	TRBV7-2	TRBJ2-1	TGTGCCAGCAGCTTTTACAGGCAATCCTACAATGAGCAGTTCTTC	CASSFYRQSYNEQFF
TRBD1	few	TRBV5-1	TRBJ2-7	TGCGCCAGCAGCTCCGGGACAGGGGTATTGGAGCAGTACTTC	CASSSGTGVLEQYF
TRBD1	few	TRBV7-2	TRBJ2-5	TGTGCCTGCAGCCAATGGACAGGGACAGGGTTGGAGACCCAGTACTTC	CACSQWTGTGLETQYF
TRBD1	.	TRBV7-3	TRBJ2-5	TGTGCCAGCAGCTTAAATAGGAGGGACAGGGGGGAGACCCAGTACTTC	CASSLNRRDRGETQYF
.	.	TRBV12-3/TRBV12-4	TRBJ1-2	TGTGCCAGCAGCGCGAGCAAGAACTATGGCTACACCTTC	CASSASKNYGYTF
TRBD2	.	TRBV20-1	TRBJ2-7	TGCAGTGCTAGACTAGCGGGAGGAGGTTTCGAGCAGTACTTC	CSARLAGGGFEQYF
.	few	TRBV19	TRBJ1-5	TGTGCCAGTAGTATAGGCGGTTTAAACAATCAGCCCCAGCATTTT	CASSIGGLNNQPQHF
.	many	TRBV9	TRBJ1-3	TGTGCCAGCAGCGTAGAGATCGGAAACACCATATATTTT	CASSVEIGNTIYF
TRBD1	many	TRBV20-1	TRBJ2-7	TGCAGTGCTAGAGGCTTGACAGGGAGTGTAAACTACGAGCAGTACTTC	CSARGLTGSVNYEQYF
.	few	TRBV27	TRBJ2-2	TGTGCCAGCAAGAAGTGGTCAGCAAGTACCGGGGAGCTGTTTTTT	CASKKWSASTGELFF
.	.	TRBV28	TRBJ1-6	TGTGCCAGCAGTTTAAAGAGGGGCTCCTATAATTCACCCCTCCACTTT	CASSLKRGSYNSPLHF
TRBD2	.	TRBV12-3/TRBV12-4	TRBJ2-7	TGTGCCAGCAGTTTCGCGGCTAGCGGAGCCTACGAGCAGTACTTC	CASSFAASGAYEQYF
TRBD2	many	TRBV6-2/TRBV6-3	TRBJ2-2	TGTGCCAGCAGTTACGCCGCTCGTGCAGCTCTAGCGGAGAACACCGGGGAGCTGTTTTTT	CASSYAARAALAENTGELFF
TRBD2	.	TRBV10-3	TRBJ2-3	TGTGCCATCAGTGGCTGGACTAGCGGGAGGGAAGGGGCAGATACGCAGTATTTT	CAISGWTSGREGADTQYF
.	few	TRBV11-2	TRBJ2-2	TGTGCCAGCAGCTTAGCAAGTGGCGCCGGGGAGCTGTTTTTT	CASSLASGAGELFF
TRBD2	many	TRBV11-2	TRBJ2-5	TGTGCCAGCAGCCCCGGACTAGCGGAAGAGACCCAGTACTTC	CASSPGLAEETQYF
.	.	TRBV10-3	TRBJ2-7	TGTGCCATGGCCGGGACTCTCGAGGTCGAGCAGTACTTC	CAMAGTLEVEQYF
TRBD2	once	TRBV19	TRBJ2-7	TGTGCCAGCAGTCCCCTTAGCGGGAACTCCTACGAGCAGTACTTC	CASSPLSGNSYEQYF
TRBD2	few	TRBV27	TRBJ2-2	TGTGCCAGCAGTTTATCGGCGGGACTAGGTGACGCCGGGGAGCTGTTTTTT	CASSLSAGLGDAGELFF
TRBD1	many	TRBV6-1	TRBJ1-2	TGTGCCAGCAGTGAAGACGGACAGGGGCTTGGCTACACCTTC	CASSEDGQGLGYTF
.	many	TRBV12-3/TRBV12-4	TRBJ2-5	TGTGCCAGCAGTTTTTCCGGGGGCCAAGAGACCCAGTACTTC	CASSFSGGQETQYF
.	many	TRBV27	TRBJ1-5	TGTGCCAGCAGTTTATCGCTCCCAGGGGCAGGTCAGCCCCAGCATTTT	CASSLSLPGAGQPQHF
.	many	TRBV6-1	TRBJ2-5	TGTGCCAGCAGGAACCTCGGGACCCAGTACTTC	CASRNLGTQYF
.	many	TRBV10-3	TRBJ1-1	TGTGCCATCAGTGAGAGGGGGGGACTGAACACTGAAGCTTTCTTT	CAISERGGLNTEAFF
TRBD1	many	TRBV7-2	TRBJ2-2	TGTGCCAGCAGCTGGGACAGGAACACCGGGGAGCTGTTTTTT	CASSWDRNTGELFF
TRBD1	.	TRBV12-3/TRBV12-4	TRBJ2-7	TGTGCCAGCAGCCCTCCCGGGACAGGAGACTACGAGCAGTACTTC	CASSPPGTGDYEQYF